This paragraph reports one T cell receptor (beta chain). The target antigen is unknown. This specimen comes from a study of CD8+ T cells in alopecia areata. Notes on the study in general: Sharing of TCRs across patients appeared less clear than in mice, possibly for HLA-related reasons. Higher clonality and more expanded CD8+ clones appeared in lesional than normal scalp.

The treatment here: oral pan-JAK inhibitor, 5-10 mg twice daily. CDR1 and CDR2 from the germline V gene are WNHNN and SYGVQD (reference sequence). V gave up 9 bases and J gave up 3 bases; unmatched junction bases: 5. The CDR3 spans 13 residues. Extraction of RNA preceded its reverse transcription into cDNA, which served as the sequencing template. This table comes from immunoSEQ multiplex PCR, and its TCRdb copy is limited to in-frame clones, with some not included. The data hold about 76,000 clones, with around 60% observed a single time. V usage is TRBV10-1 and J usage is TRBJ1-5, with TRBD1 matching 7 bases. The sequencing used CD8+ T cells sorted from blood, collected at week 24, from a patient treated with tofacitinib. The clonotype originates from a human donor with alopecia areata. CDR3 residues: CARRDRVNQPQHF. CDR3 coding DNA: TGCGCCAGACGAGACAGGGTCAATCAGCCCCAGCATTTT.